These T cell receptor beta chains were read from a single sample in a study of CD8 T cells in ankylosing spondylitis. In TCRdb, the 5' RACE reads were re-called with MiXCR into one record per CDR3 protein. Among about 160,000 distinct CDR3 sequences listed, roughly 10% were seen once. The sequencing sample was made of blood, either unsorted or a sorted T cell fraction (not recorded which). The receptors stem from a female donor with ankylosing spondylitis or in good health (not recorded which). Each CDR3 is given with its conserved first and last residue. The D gene is left open where the match is weak. Clone sizes are given selectively: once, few, many, or a class where the clone is expanded.

V,size,J,D,CDR3,DNA
TRBV11-2,few,TRBJ2-7,NA,CASSWAYEQYF,TGTGCCAGCAGCTGGGCCTACGAGCAGTACTTC
TRBV12-3/TRBV12-4,few,TRBJ2-3,NA,CASSFMGGTTDTQYF,TGTGCCAGCAGTTTTATGGGTGGAACTACAGATACGCAGTATTTT
TRBV6-5,many,TRBJ1-2,NA,CASSYSRGRSYTF,TGTGCCAGCAGTTACTCCAGGGGCAGGAGCTACACCTTC
TRBV12-3/TRBV12-4,many,TRBJ2-5,NA,CASSATIQETQYF,TGTGCCAGCAGTGCGACTATACAAGAGACCCAGTACTTC
TRBV28,few,TRBJ1-3,NA,CAHSAPGNTIYF,TGTGCCCACTCCGCTCCTGGAAACACCATATATTTT
TRBV7-6,NA,TRBJ2-3,NA,CASSPRGAYGDTQYF,TGTGCCAGCAGCCCCCGGGGAGCCTACGGAGATACGCAGTATTTT
TRBV3-1,many,TRBJ2-7,TRBD1,CASSQDGGQGYEQYF,TGTGCCAGCAGCCAAGATGGAGGACAGGGGTACGAGCAGTACTTC
TRBV4-3,NA,TRBJ1-4,NA,CASSQGGWGQGEKLFF,TGCGCCAGCAGCCAAGGGGGGTGGGGGCAGGGTGAAAAACTGTTTTTT
TRBV5-6,many,TRBJ2-3,NA,CASRSRTGPSTDTQYF,TGTGCCAGCAGATCACGGACGGGGCCTAGCACAGATACGCAGTATTTT
TRBV29-1,many,TRBJ1-2,NA,CSVEVWGSYGYTF,TGCAGCGTTGAGGTTTGGGGGAGCTATGGCTACACCTTC
TRBV12-3/TRBV12-4,many,TRBJ2-2,NA,CASSLTFGLRGELFF,TGTGCCAGCAGTTTAACTTTCGGGCTTCGCGGGGAGCTGTTTTTT
TRBV7-2,few,TRBJ2-1,TRBD2,CASSPRVAGYNEQFF,TGTGCCAGCAGCCCTAGGGTAGCGGGATACAATGAGCAGTTCTTC
TRBV12-3/TRBV12-4,many,TRBJ2-3,TRBD2,CASSFSGSGTDTQYF,TGTGCCAGCAGTTTTAGCGGGAGTGGGACAGATACGCAGTATTTT
TRBV27,NA,TRBJ2-1,NA,CASSMVGNEQFF,TGTGCCAGCAGTATGGTGGGGAATGAGCAGTTCTTC
TRBV7-9,NA,TRBJ2-7,NA,CATTGGKAYEQYF,TGTGCCACCACCGGAGGAAAGGCCTACGAGCAGTACTTC
TRBV7-9,many,TRBJ2-7,NA,CASSLYRPYEQYF,TGTGCCAGCAGCTTATACAGACCCTACGAGCAGTACTTC
TRBV28,NA,TRBJ2-1,NA,CASMDPTWSEQFF,TGTGCCAGCATGGACCCAACATGGAGTGAGCAGTTCTTC